Following are 16 T cell receptor beta chains from one sample sequenced in a study of blood T cell repertoires in COVID-19. Measured with immunoSEQ multiplex PCR; TCRdb has only the in-frame clones, and not every one. The data contain 210,000 or so clones, 75% to 85% of them singletons. Sequencing used peripheral blood. Every receptor here comes from a woman in her twenties or thirties with COVID-19, enrolled during active disease.

The J gene is TRBJ2-2, the V gene TRBV14, with 10 bases fitting TRBD1. The CDR3 has 17 residues. After removal of 2 bases from V and 4 bases from J, the junction contained 7 bases not matched to a gene. From germline, CDR1 is SGHDN and CDR2 FVKESK. Here the CDR3 reads CASSQLPGQGPTGELFF. DNA for the CDR3: TGTGCCAGCAGCCAACTCCCGGGACAGGGGCCCACCGGGGAGCTGTTTTTT. The full variable domain, its missing parts supplied by reference TRBV14 and TRBJ2-2, is EAGVTQFPSHSVIEKGQTVTLRCDPISGHDNLYWYRRVMGKEIKFLLHFVKESKQDESGMPNNRFLAERTGGTYSTLKVQPAELEDSGVYFCASSQLPGQGPTGELFFGEGSRLTVL.

The chain recombines TRBV9 with TRBJ2-2; TRBD1 matches at 11 bases. The V gene's germline CDR1 is SGDLS and CDR2 YYNGEE. The CDR3 consists of 20 residues. With V trimmed by 4 bases and J by 1 base, 15 bases remained unmatched. The CDR3 DNA follows: TGTGCCAGCAGCCCCCATTTAGGGGACAGGGGGTCTTTGAACACCGGGGAGCTGTTTTTT. Residues: CASSPHLGDRGSLNTGELFF. The variable domain in full, completed from reference TRBV9 and TRBJ2-2, reads DSGVTQTPKHLITATGQRVTLRCSPRSGDLSVYWYQQSLDQGLQFLIQYYNGEERAKGNILERFSAQQFPDLHSELNLSSLELGDSALYFCASSPHLGDRGSLNTGELFFGEGSRLTVL.

The chain employs TRBV30 and TRBJ2-7; a weak D match, TRBD2 (5 bases). The ends were cut back, 4 bases at V and 2 bases at J, with 15 bases in the middle. In germline, CDR1 is GTSNPN, CDR2 SVGIG (reference sequence). This CDR3 contains 14 residues. CDR3 protein: CAWKYGEGTYEQYF. In DNA, the CDR3 is TGTGCCTGGAAATACGGAGAGGGCACCTACGAGCAGTACTTC.

This clone was recorded a few times. The chain recombines TRBV6-6 with TRBJ1-3; D is undetermined. Germline values: CDR1 MNHNY, CDR2 SVGAGI (reference sequence). The CDR3 consists of 15 residues. V was cut by 7 bases and J by 4 bases, with 17 bases left in between. The CDR3, as DNA: TGTGCCAGCACCCTGTCGTTAGCCCCGGGAAACACCATATATTTT. It specifies CASTLSLAPGNTIYF.

This clone was seen a single time. V gene TRBV7-9 combines with J gene TRBJ2-1; 12 nucleotides agree with TRBD2. V was pared by 5 bases and J by 8 bases, with 4 bases of the junction left unmatched. The germline V gene has CDR1 SEHNR and CDR2 FQNEAQ (reference sequence). The CDR3 extends over 14 amino acids. In nucleotides, the CDR3 is TGTGCCAGCAGCGAGTGGACTAGCGGGGATGAGCAGTTCTTC. This codes for CASSEWTSGDEQFF. The full variable domain, in which reference TRBV7-9 and TRBJ2-1 provide the parts outside the CDR3, is DTGVSQNPRHKITKRGQNVTFRCDPISEHNRLYWYRQTLGQGPEFLTYFQNEAQLEKSRLLSDRFSAERPKGSFSTLEIQRTEQGDSAMYLCASSEWTSGDEQFFGPGTRLTVL.

The V and J genes are TRBV2 and TRBJ1-1; D not certain. Trimming took off 8 bases at V and 7 bases at J, with 17 bases between the two ends. CDR1 is SNHLY and CDR2 is FYNNEI in the germline V gene. This CDR3 contains 13 residues. The CDR3 region has the DNA TGTGCCAGCCGCCTGGCTACAGCCGGTGAAGCTTTCTTT. Translated: CASRLATAGEAFF. The full variable domain, in which reference TRBV2 and TRBJ1-1 provide the parts outside the CDR3, is EPEVTQTPSHQVTQMGQEVILRCVPISNHLYFYWYRQILGQKVEFLVSFYNNEISEKSEIFDDQFSVERPDGSNFTLKIRSTKLEDSAMYFCASRLATAGEAFFGQGTRLTVV.

The chain uses TRBV2 and TRBJ1-4; TRBD1 aligns across 7 bases. Germline CDR1 and CDR2: SNHLY and FYNNEI. V trimming: 3 bases; J trimming: 12 bases; junction bases outside the gene matches: 7. This CDR3 spans 13 amino acids. In DNA, the CDR3 is TGTGCCAGCAGTGAGCGACAGGGTGGGGAACTGTTTTTT. Residues: CASSERQGGELFF.

J is TRBJ2-7 and V is TRBV5-6; D not resolved. CDR3 length: 15 amino acids. Germline CDR1 and CDR2: SGHDT and YYEEEE. V was pared by 0 bases and J by 2 bases, with 12 bases between. This CDR3 is CASSLGRKITYEQYF. CDR3 sequence (DNA): TGTGCCAGCAGCTTGGGGCGGAAAATCACCTACGAGCAGTACTTC.

The rearrangement joins TRBV30 to TRBJ1-1; TRBD1 might be the D (5 bases). Looked up from germline, CDR1 is GTSNPN and CDR2 is SVGIG (reference sequence). The CDR3 consists of 13 residues. V lost 3 bases and J 2 bases, leaving 10 bases between the germline ends. The CDR3 protein is CAWSQGINTEAFF. The DNA for the CDR3 is TGTGCCTGGAGCCAGGGCATAAACACTGAAGCTTTCTTT.

A single count supports this clone. This chain uses TRBV3-1 (or the pseudogene TRBV3-2) with TRBJ1-2, with 7 bases fitting TRBD1. Looked up from germline, CDR1 is LGHDT and CDR2 is YNNKEL (reference sequence). This CDR3 region has 14 residues. The trim removed 4 bases at V and 5 bases at J, leaving 7 bases unmatched. The CDR3, as DNA: TGTGCCAGCAGCCTCGGACAGGCCAATTATGGCTACACCTTC. This translates into CASSLGQANYGYTF.

This chain joins TRBV19 and TRBJ2-5; D is uncertain. This CDR3 has 14 amino acids. The V end was cut by 6 bases, the J end by 5 bases, with 16 bases between. CDR1 LNHDA and CDR2 SQIVND come from the germline V gene (reference sequence). As DNA, the CDR3 is TGTGCCAGTAGCAACTCCGGTAACCGGGAGACCCAGTACTTC. Encoded protein: CASSNSGNRETQYF.

V is TRBV27 and J is TRBJ1-5, with TRBD1 as a possible D gene (6 bases). The ends were cut back, 5 bases at V and 3 bases at J, with 11 bases in the middle. CDR1 and CDR2 (germline): MNHEY, SMNVEV (reference sequence). CDR3 length equals 14 residues. In nucleotides, the CDR3 is TGTGCCAGCAGTCCAAGGGACACCAATCAGCCCCAGCATTTT. This codes for CASSPRDTNQPQHF.

The chain is built from TRBV20-1 and TRBJ2-5; tentative D call: TRBD1 (5 bases). The CDR3 has 11 residues. The germline gives CDR1 DFQATT, CDR2 SNEGSKA (reference sequence). V gave up 0 bases and J gave up 13 bases, with 12 bases separating them. CDR3 DNA sequence: TGCAGTGCTAGAGACAGGGTAGCCAGGTACTTC. Translated: CSARDRVARYF.

V and J are TRBV7-2 and TRBJ2-7, with D maybe TRBD1 (5 bases). The CDR3 is 14 residues long. V lost 5 bases and J lost 0, with 11 bases in between. In germline, CDR1 is SGHTA, CDR2 FQGNSA. The CDR3 sequence is CASSPQGGSYEQYF. DNA of the CDR3: TGTGCCAGCAGCCCTCAGGGTGGCTCCTACGAGCAGTACTTC. Supplemented by reference TRBV7-2 and TRBJ2-7, the full variable domain reads GAGVSQSPSNKVTEKGKDVELRCDPISGHTALYWYRQSLGQGLEFLIYFQGNSAPDKSGLPSDRFSAERTGGSVSTLTIQRTQQEDSAVYLCASSPQGGSYEQYFGPGTRLTVT.

The chain is built from TRBV19 and TRBJ2-2, with no clear D. The CDR3 is made up of 15 amino acids. V was shortened by 6 bases and J by 4 bases, with 15 bases between the two germline ends. Germline V CDR1 and CDR2: LNHDA, SQIVND (reference sequence). In nucleotides, the CDR3 is TGTGCCAGTAGCCTTTACCAGACACCCACCGGGGAGCTGTTTTTT. Translating gives CASSLYQTPTGELFF. The full variable domain, its missing parts supplied by reference TRBV19 and TRBJ2-2, is DGGITQSPKYLFRKEGQNVTLSCEQNLNHDAMYWYRQDPGQGLRLIYYSQIVNDFQKGDIAEGYSVSREKKESFPLTVTSAQKNPTAFYLCASSLYQTPTGELFFGEGSRLTVL.

This clone was counted a few times. The rearrangement links TRBV19 to TRBJ1-1; possible D gene TRBD1, 5 bases. Germline CDR1 LNHDA, CDR2 SQIVND (reference sequence). The CDR3 covers 14 residues. V was trimmed by 0 bases and J by 5 bases, leaving 10 bases between them. DNA for the CDR3: TGTGCCAGTAGTATAGAAGGGGTTAAGACTGAAGCTTTCTTT. Its translation: CASSIEGVKTEAFF. Full variable domain (remainder filled in from reference TRBV19 and TRBJ1-1): DGGITQSPKYLFRKEGQNVTLSCEQNLNHDAMYWYRQDPGQGLRLIYYSQIVNDFQKGDIAEGYSVSREKKESFPLTVTSAQKNPTAFYLCASSIEGVKTEAFFGQGTRLTVV.